The 22 T cell receptor beta chains listed next were all sequenced from one sample in a study of cytotoxic CD8 clonotypes in ibrutinib-treated CLL. This table comes from immunoSEQ multiplex PCR, and its TCRdb copy is limited to in-frame clones, with some not included. The sample lists 52,000 or so clones, approximately 54% occurring once. The sample in question was PBMCs, obtained at disease progression, from a patient treated with ibrutinib. All receptors derive from a human donor with chronic lymphocytic leukemia.

The V call is TRBV6-5, the J call TRBJ1-4, with 9 bases identical to TRBD1. The germline V gene encodes CDR1 MNHEY and CDR2 SVGAGI. After removal of 9 bases from V and 4 bases from J, the junction contained 9 bases not matched to a gene. The CDR3 totals 15 residues. The CDR3 here is CASSTGTGSNEKLFF. CDR3 nucleotide sequence: TGTGCCAGTTCGACCGGGACAGGGAGTAATGAAAAACTGTTTTTT.

This clone was seen more than once but under ten times. CDR3 sequence (DNA): TGTGCCACCAGCGGACGTTCTAGCGGGAGGTACAATGAGCAGTTCTTC. It encodes CATSGRSSGRYNEQFF. V and J are TRBV15 and TRBJ2-1; TRBD2 agrees at 11 bases. With V trimmed by 5 bases and J by 4 bases, 7 bases remained unmatched. The CDR3 contains 16 residues. From germline, CDR1 is LNHNV and CDR2 YYDKDF (reference sequence).

This clone was counted only a few times. The rearrangement uses TRBV7-6 and TRBJ2-7, with unresolved D. CDR1 is SGHVS and CDR2 is FNYEAQ in the germline V gene. The CDR3 runs to 14 residues. The V gene lost 1 base and the J gene lost 1 base, with 8 bases spanning the gap. CDR3 DNA sequence: TGTGCCAGCAGCTTAGGGGATCTATCCTACGAGCAGTACTTC. It is translated as CASSLGDLSYEQYF.

The V call is TRBV7-8, the J call TRBJ1-1; no firm D call. Between the trimmed V and J ends, which lost 5 bases and 1 base, there was a span of 11 bases. CDR1 and CDR2 (germline): SGHVS, FQNEAQ. The CDR3 length is 14 residues. As DNA, the CDR3 is TGTGCCAGCAGCCTCATGCAAGCGAACACTGAAGCTTTCTTT. It is translated as CASSLMQANTEAFF.

V is TRBV5-1 and J is TRBJ2-5, with TRBD2 matching over 15 bases. The CDR3 is 18 amino acids. The junction had 10 bases not matched to a gene; V was cut back by 2 bases and J by 5 bases. Germline V gene sequence: CDR1 SGHRS, CDR2 YFSETQ. CDR3 protein: CASSFLRTSGGADETQYF. In DNA form, the CDR3 reads TGCGCCAGCAGCTTCCTCCGGACTAGCGGGGGGGCGGATGAGACCCAGTACTTC. Together with reference TRBV5-1 and TRBJ2-5, the CDR3 gives the full variable domain: KAGVTQTPRYLIKTRGQQVTLSCSPISGHRSVSWYQQTPGQGLQFLFEYFSETQRNKGNFPGRFSGRQFSNSRSEMNVSTLELGDSALYLCASSFLRTSGGADETQYFGPGTRLLVL.

The chain has TRBV18 and TRBJ2-2, with TRBD1 matching over 9 bases. From germline, CDR1 is KGHSH and CDR2 LQKENI. The CDR3 consists of 16 residues. The trim removed 4 bases at V and 0 bases at J, leaving 3 bases unmatched. CDR3 bases: TGTGCCAGCTCACTTGGGACAGGGTCGAACACCGGGGAGCTGTTTTTT. This encodes CASSLGTGSNTGELFF.

The J gene is TRBJ2-6, the V gene TRBV6-4, with D possibly being TRBD2 (5 bases). In germline, CDR1 is MRHNA, CDR2 SNTAGT. The CDR3 runs to 15 residues. V lost 3 bases to trimming and J lost 4 bases, with 10 bases between them. CDR3 in DNA: TGTGCCAGCAGTGATTCCGGGGAAGGGGCCAACGTCCTGACTTTC. It codes for CASSDSGEGANVLTF.

This sequence joins TRBV27 and TRBJ1-3, with D possibly being TRBD1 (5 bases). Germline V gives CDR1 MNHEY, CDR2 SMNVEV (reference sequence). V lost 3 bases, J lost 4 bases, and 7 bases lay in between. The CDR3 totals 13 residues. CDR3 region: CASSFGGGNTIYF. CDR3 nucleotides: TGTGCCAGCAGTTTTGGGGGAGGAAACACCATATATTTT.

The chain couples TRBV9 to TRBJ2-2, with TRBD1 matching over 10 bases. Germline trimming cut 4 bases from V and 4 bases from J; bases unmatched to any gene: 10. This CDR3 is 17 amino acids long. Germline assignment: CDR1 SGDLS and CDR2 YYNGEE. CDR3 in amino acids: CASSTTGTGAFTGELFF. The CDR3, as DNA: TGTGCCAGCAGCACCACCGGGACAGGGGCTTTCACCGGGGAGCTGTTTTTT.

CDR3 in amino acids: CASSRQGGEGSPLHF. CDR3 bases: TGCGCCAGCAGCCGACAGGGAGGTGAGGGTTCACCCCTCCACTTT. The V gene is TRBV4-1, the J gene TRBJ1-6; 7 positions agree with TRBD1. The CDR3 is made up of 15 amino acids. Trimming at V came to 4 bases and at J to 9 bases, leaving 9 bases not matched to a gene. Per the germline V gene, CDR1 is MGHRA and CDR2 is YSYEKL.

This clone was picked up a small number of times. The gene calls are TRBV29-1 and TRBJ1-1; D ambiguous. The CDR3 sequence is 13 residues long. Per the germline V gene, CDR1 is SQVTM and CDR2 is ANQGSEA. Written as DNA, the CDR3 is TGCAGTGTTAGGTGGCAGCCGAACACTGAAGCTTTCTTT. Protein sequence: CSVRWQPNTEAFF.

V is TRBV7-3 and J is TRBJ2-7; 7 bases map to TRBD1. After removal of 0 bases from V and 0 bases from J, the junction contained 5 bases not matched to a gene. The CDR3 is 16 amino acids. Germline V gives CDR1 SGHTA, CDR2 FQGTGA. In DNA, the CDR3 is TGTGCCAGCAGCTTAACCGGGACAGAGCACTCCTACGAGCAGTACTTC. Amino acid sequence: CASSLTGTEHSYEQYF.

In its sample, this clone was seen a few times. The chain combines TRBV7-2 with TRBJ2-3; no reliable D call. This CDR3 spans 15 amino acids. Germline V CDR1 and CDR2: SGHTA, FQGNSA. V was trimmed by 1 base and J by 0 bases, leaving 8 bases between them. CDR3 nucleotides: TGTGCCAGCAGCTTAGACGGCCGGAGCACAGATACGCAGTATTTT. This translates into CASSLDGRSTDTQYF.

The V gene is TRBV11-3, the J gene TRBJ2-2; D is perhaps TRBD1 or TRBD2 (5 bases each). V dropped 2 bases and J dropped 5 bases, with 9 bases sitting between them. The CDR3 is 14 residues long. Germline-derived CDR1 and CDR2 are SGHNT and YENEEA. The DNA for the CDR3 is TGTGCCAGCAGCTTATGGGACGCGACCGGGGAGCTGTTTTTT. It specifies CASSLWDATGELFF.

This clone appeared a few times. V gene TRBV2 combines with J gene TRBJ1-5; D possibly corresponds to TRBD1 (6 bases). Germline lookup yields CDR1 SNHLY and CDR2 FYNNEI. This CDR3 contains 13 residues. V lost 8 bases, J lost 2 bases, and 10 bases lay in between. This chain's CDR3 is CASGRGGNQPQHF. The CDR3 DNA sequence: TGTGCCAGCGGCAGGGGAGGCAATCAGCCCCAGCATTTT.

The chain recombines TRBV5-6 with TRBJ1-5; D is unresolved. Per germline, CDR1 SGHDT and CDR2 YYEEEE. V shed 4 bases and J shed 0 bases, with 8 bases lying between them. The CDR3 contains 14 residues. In nucleotides, the CDR3 is TGTGCCAGCAGCCTCTCCTATAGCAATCAGCCCCAGCATTTT. It codes for CASSLSYSNQPQHF.

The rearrangement links TRBV9 to TRBJ1-3; D unclear. The CDR3 runs 14 residues. Germline CDR1 reads SGDLS; CDR2 reads YYNGEE. Trimming took off 3 bases at V and 4 bases at J, with 11 bases between the two ends. The CDR3 is CASSEGLAGNTIYF. CDR3 in DNA: TGTGCCAGCAGCGAAGGACTTGCCGGAAACACCATATATTTT.

The chain carries TRBV5-1 and TRBJ1-5; D might be TRBD1 (5 bases). CDR1 SGHRS and CDR2 YFSETQ come from the germline V gene. CDR3 size: 15 residues. The V and J ends lost 3 bases and 7 bases respectively, with 17 bases between them. The CDR3 region is CASSWMSGNGQPQHF. CDR3 sequence (DNA): TGCGCCAGCAGCTGGATGTCAGGGAATGGGCAGCCCCAGCATTTT.

The genes are TRBV19 and TRBJ2-5; 7 bases fit TRBD2. In germline, CDR1 is LNHDA, CDR2 SQIVND (reference sequence). V lost 4 bases to trimming and J lost 5 bases; unmatched junction nucleotides: 7. The CDR3 sequence is 14 residues long. This CDR3 is CASSSSGGGETQYF. The CDR3, as DNA: TGTGCCAGTAGTAGTTCGGGGGGTGGGGAGACCCAGTACTTC.

The chain links TRBV2 to TRBJ1-2; unclear D gene. Trimming removed 4 bases at V and 2 bases at J, with 11 bases between. Germline V gives CDR1 SNHLY, CDR2 FYNNEI. CDR3 length equals 14 residues. The CDR3 here is CASSVDTVNYGYTF. CDR3 in DNA: TGTGCCAGCAGTGTCGATACAGTCAACTATGGCTACACCTTC.

The chain joins TRBV7-9 to TRBJ1-6, with unresolved D. The length of the CDR3 is 12 residues. V was shortened by 5 bases and J by 7 bases, with 6 bases between the two germline ends. CDR1 SEHNR and CDR2 FQNEAQ come from the germline V gene (reference sequence). CDR3 sequence reads: CASSPSNSPLHF. The CDR3, as DNA: TGTGCCAGCAGCCCTAGCAATTCACCCCTCCACTTT. Together with reference TRBV7-9 and TRBJ1-6, the CDR3 gives the full variable domain: DTGVSQNPRHKITKRGQNVTFRCDPISEHNRLYWYRQTLGQGPEFLTYFQNEAQLEKSRLLSDRFSAERPKGSFSTLEIQRTEQGDSAMYLCASSPSNSPLHFGNGTRLTVT.

This chain connects TRBV4-3 to TRBJ1-5; D not certain. V was clipped by 0 bases and J by 3 bases, with 9 bases between them. Germline V gene lookup returns CDR1 LGHNA and CDR2 YSLEER. CDR3 size: 15 residues. Here the CDR3 reads CASSQDLSNNQPQHF. The CDR3 DNA reads TGCGCCAGCAGCCAAGATCTAAGTAACAATCAGCCCCAGCATTTT.